This TCR beta chain was recovered during a study of cytomegalovirus exposure and HLA in healthy donors. Study-level findings and limits: A later analysis found common viral pathogens apparently linked to several of the most significant clusters.

The PCR employed 60 Vbeta primers together with 13 Jbeta primers. Data came from immunoSEQ multiplex PCR; TCRdb stores just in-frame clones and leaves some out. This sample has 250,000 to 350,000 clones, with 80% found just once. Comments on this clone: Its matching antigen is unknown.

This CDR3 is 15 amino acids long. V trimming: 5 bases; J trimming: 2 bases; junction bases outside the gene matches: 9. Looked up from germline, CDR1 is SEHNR and CDR2 is FQNEAQ (reference sequence). Sequences were obtained from PBMCs. The clonotype was recovered from a girl aged 2 to 10 in good health and CMV-seronegative. This sequence joins TRBV7-9 and TRBJ2-7; TRBD1 agrees at 7 bases. The CDR3 reads CASSEHRDRPYEQYF. The CDR3 DNA sequence: TGTGCCAGCAGCGAACATCGGGACAGACCCTACGAGCAGTACTTC.